The sequence of this TCR beta chain was determined in a study of blood T cell repertoires in COVID-19 (TCRdb year 2020). In the study overall: The collaborator samples originated in the United States, Italy and Spain and spanned the acute and convalescent phases of COVID-19. The material from the prospective study consisted of cDNA or gDNA derived from T cells, B-cell-depleted T cells, or PBMCs. The dataset comprised deeply sampled blood TCRbeta repertoires from subjects exposed to, actively infected with, or recovered from COVID-19. The repertoires were made available in a free public database intended to serve as a resource for research on the immune response to SARS-CoV-2. Samples were obtained from the ongoing ImmuneRACE study (first 160 participants) and from over a thousand subjects provided by 6 global collaborators. A de-identified subject ID, COVID-19 status, age in years and sex were almost always included in the sample metadata. Where available, HLA class I and class II types were obtained from metadata supplied by the sample provider rather than from assay-based typing. Results and caveats for the whole study, not just this receptor: The amount of clinical and demographic metadata varied by source and participant and was provided uncurated.

Whole blood was collected in K2EDTA tubes by collaborating institutions according to the institutions' own protocols. For TCRbeta analysis, collaborators shipped samples in one of three forms: frozen whole blood, isolated PBMCs, or DNA extracted from either of those sample types. Comment on this clone: The antigen this receptor binds is unknown. The record has no base qualities; no much larger clone is one base away.

The immunoSEQ Assay, a bias-controlled multiplex PCR, was used to amplify TCRbeta CDR3 regions from genomic DNA. As for the authors' bioinformatics: The number of nucleated cells in each sample was estimated from the amplification of reference gene primers within the assay. To quantify the absolute abundance of each unique TCRbeta CDR3 rearrangement, sequence reads were collapsed and filtered. Productive Simpson clonality was computed per sample as the square root of Simpson's diversity index over productive rearrangements. TCRdb stores this immuneACCESS table with in-frame sequences only. Part of the clones is absent; in the studies checked, under half of the shortfall reflects unresolved V genes, and no reason is known for the rest. The V and J calls and clone size are taken from that table; D and trimming were inferred from the DNA. For this sample there are approximately 90,000 clones; about nine tenths appear just once. The ten largest clones add up to more than 3% of the sample.

As encoded in the germline V gene, CDR1 is SGHDN while CDR2 is FVKESK. The CDR3 measures 17 amino acids from cysteine to phenylalanine. The entry retains the CDR3 DNA only, 51 bases that are in frame from base 1. For this chain, trimming is 5 bases at the V end and 2 bases at the J end, and the number of junction bases without a gene match is 11. The TCR originated in a woman aged 70-85 years with acute or convalescent COVID-19. Material for sequencing was peripheral blood. This sequence uses TRBV14 and TRBJ1-4, with 7 junctional bases fitting TRBD1. The sequence in DNA is TGTGCCAGCAGCACGACAGACGAGGGGGCGACTAATGAAAAACTGTTTTTT. It encodes CASSTTDEGATNEKLFF.